The rows below give T cell receptor beta chains drawn from one sample of a study of blood T cell repertoires in COVID-19. TCRdb's table, derived via immunoSEQ multiplex PCR, lists solely in-frame clones and lacks some. The sample holds fewer than 150,000 clones, around four fifths seen once. Sequences were obtained from peripheral blood. The receptors were gathered from an elderly man with acute or convalescent COVID-19. CDR3s include the opening cysteine and the closing phenylalanine or tryptophan. The D gene is left open where the match is weak. Clone size is shown for a subset of rows, as once, few, many or a class of expanded clone.

J: TRBJ1-1
D: -
size: -
V: TRBV4-1
DNA: TGCGCCAGCAGCCAAAGTTTAATGACAGTCTTTGACACTGAAGCTTTCTTT
CDR3: CASSQSLMTVFDTEAFF

J: TRBJ1-2
D: TRBD1
size: few
V: TRBV5-1
DNA: TGCGCCAGCAGTGACACAGGGGAACTGTCTGGCTACACCTTC
CDR3: CASSDTGELSGYTF

J: TRBJ1-3
D: -
size: -
V: TRBV3-1/TRBV3-2
DNA: TGTGCCAGCAGTCGGGGTCGGGGAATCGTTGGAAACACCATATATTTT
CDR3: CASSRGRGIVGNTIYF

J: TRBJ1-2
D: TRBD1
size: once
V: TRBV5-1
DNA: TGCGCCAGCAGCCCAGGGGACAGGAACTATGGCTACACCTTC
CDR3: CASSPGDRNYGYTF

J: TRBJ1-1
D: TRBD1
size: -
V: TRBV7-9
DNA: TGTGCCAGCAGCTTAGTAGGGACAGGAGAAGCTTTCTTT
CDR3: CASSLVGTGEAFF

J: TRBJ1-1
D: TRBD1
size: -
V: TRBV19
DNA: TGTGCCAGTAGTCCACGACAGGGAGTGAACACTGAAGCTTTCTTT
CDR3: CASSPRQGVNTEAFF

J: TRBJ2-7
D: TRBD1
size: -
V: TRBV3-1/TRBV3-2
DNA: TGTGCCAGCAGCCGAAACTCAGGGGGTGGGACCTACGAGCAGTACTTC
CDR3: CASSRNSGGGTYEQYF

J: TRBJ1-6
D: TRBD1
size: -
V: TRBV6-2/TRBV6-3
DNA: TGTGCCAGCAGTCGCGGACAGGATAATTCACCCCTCCACTTT
CDR3: CASSRGQDNSPLHF

J: TRBJ2-4
D: TRBD1
size: few
V: TRBV3-1/TRBV3-2
DNA: TGTGCCAGCAGCCTCCTCAGGGGGGCCAAAAACATTCAGTACTTC
CDR3: CASSLLRGAKNIQYF

J: TRBJ1-3
D: -
size: -
V: TRBV18
DNA: TGTGCCAGCTCACCCGACAGAGTCGGAAACACCATATATTTT
CDR3: CASSPDRVGNTIYF

J: TRBJ1-1
D: TRBD1
size: -
V: TRBV5-1
DNA: TGCGCCAGCAGCCAGGGACAGGGATCGAACACTGAAGCTTTCTTT
CDR3: CASSQGQGSNTEAFF

J: TRBJ1-6
D: -
size: few
V: TRBV7-9
DNA: TGTGCCAGCAGGGGGGGAGGGACTTCACCCCTCCACTTT
CDR3: CASRGGGTSPLHF

J: TRBJ2-3
D: -
size: -
V: TRBV6-1
DNA: TGTGCCAGCAGTGAAACAGGACACAGGGCCGCAATTAGCACAGATACGCAGTATTTT
CDR3: CASSETGHRAAISTDTQYF

J: TRBJ2-7
D: TRBD1
size: -
V: TRBV15
DNA: TGTGCCACCAGCAGAGAGGGCCCCGGACAGGGAAACTACGAGCAGTACTTC
CDR3: CATSREGPGQGNYEQYF

J: TRBJ1-2
D: TRBD1
size: -
V: TRBV3-1/TRBV3-2
DNA: TGTGCCAGCAGCCGACAGGGGGCCAGTGGCTACACCTTC
CDR3: CASSRQGASGYTF

J: TRBJ2-7
D: TRBD1
size: -
V: TRBV29-1
DNA: TGCAGCGTGGCCAGGACAGGGTCCTCCTACGAGCAGTACTTC
CDR3: CSVARTGSSYEQYF

J: TRBJ2-7
D: -
size: -
V: TRBV2
DNA: TGTGCCAGCAGTACCCTGGCAGGCCCCTCCTACGAGCAGTACTTC
CDR3: CASSTLAGPSYEQYF

J: TRBJ1-6
D: -
size: -
V: TRBV6-1
DNA: TGTGCCAGCAGTGAACAGGGGACCTTATCCCTCCACTTT
CDR3: CASSEQGTLSLHF

J: TRBJ1-5
D: TRBD1
size: -
V: TRBV28
DNA: TGTGCCAGCAGCGTGGGGACAGGGGGAAATCAGCCCCAGCATTTT
CDR3: CASSVGTGGNQPQHF

J: TRBJ2-3
D: TRBD1
size: -
V: TRBV20-1
DNA: TGCAGTGCTAGTAAGGCAGGGGGCACGACAGATACGCAGTATTTT
CDR3: CSASKAGGTTDTQYF

J: TRBJ1-3
D: -
size: -
V: TRBV3-1/TRBV3-2
DNA: TGTGCCAGCTCTGGCAGGGGTGAAAACACCATATATTTT
CDR3: CASSGRGENTIYF

J: TRBJ2-5
D: -
size: -
V: TRBV5-1
DNA: TGCGCCAGCACGACAGGAGGGGGGGGAGAGACCCAGTACTTC
CDR3: CASTTGGGGETQYF

J: TRBJ2-5
D: -
size: -
V: TRBV5-1
DNA: TGCGCCAGCAGCTTGCCGCGGGAGACCCAGTACTTC
CDR3: CASSLPRETQYF

J: TRBJ2-5
D: TRBD1
size: -
V: TRBV7-3
DNA: TGTGCCAGCAACTCAGGGGGCCTGTTTGGAACCCAGTACTTC
CDR3: CASNSGGLFGTQYF

J: TRBJ1-5
D: TRBD1
size: -
V: TRBV3-1/TRBV3-2
DNA: TGTGCCAGCAGCCTGACAGGGAATAGCAATCAGCCCCAGCATTTT
CDR3: CASSLTGNSNQPQHF

J: TRBJ1-6
D: -
size: -
V: TRBV30
DNA: TGTGCCTGGAGGAACACGGGCCTAGTCAGACAGAATTCACCCCTCCACTTT
CDR3: CAWRNTGLVRQNSPLHF

J: TRBJ1-5
D: TRBD1
size: -
V: TRBV2
DNA: TGTGCCAGCAGTGAAGCGGACAGGGGAGGACAGCCCCAGCATTTT
CDR3: CASSEADRGGQPQHF

J: TRBJ1-2
D: TRBD1
size: -
V: TRBV29-1
DNA: TGCAGCGTTGAGAAAGGGACAGGGGGGGTGTACGGCTACACCTTC
CDR3: CSVEKGTGGVYGYTF

J: TRBJ2-5
D: -
size: -
V: TRBV6-6
DNA: TGTGCCAGCAGTTACAGGGGCCCGCAAGAGACCCAGTACTTC
CDR3: CASSYRGPQETQYF